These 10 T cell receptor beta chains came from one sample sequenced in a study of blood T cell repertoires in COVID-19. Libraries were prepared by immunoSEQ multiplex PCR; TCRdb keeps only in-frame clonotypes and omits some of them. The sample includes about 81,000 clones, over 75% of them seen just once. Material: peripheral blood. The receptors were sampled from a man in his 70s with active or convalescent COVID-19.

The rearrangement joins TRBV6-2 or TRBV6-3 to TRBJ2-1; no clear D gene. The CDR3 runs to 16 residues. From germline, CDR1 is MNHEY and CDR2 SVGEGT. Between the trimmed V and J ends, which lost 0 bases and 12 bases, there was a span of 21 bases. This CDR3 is CASSYSARKVQFGQFF. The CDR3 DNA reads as TGTGCCAGCAGTTACTCCGCCAGGAAGGTTCAATTTGGGCAGTTCTTC.

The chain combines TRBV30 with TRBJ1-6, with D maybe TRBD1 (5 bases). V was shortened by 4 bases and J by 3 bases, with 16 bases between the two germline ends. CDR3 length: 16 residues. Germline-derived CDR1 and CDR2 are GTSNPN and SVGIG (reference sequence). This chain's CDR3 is CAWTRGGGGYNSPLHF. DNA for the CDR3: TGTGCCTGGACACGCGGGGGTGGCGGCTATAATTCACCCCTCCACTTT.

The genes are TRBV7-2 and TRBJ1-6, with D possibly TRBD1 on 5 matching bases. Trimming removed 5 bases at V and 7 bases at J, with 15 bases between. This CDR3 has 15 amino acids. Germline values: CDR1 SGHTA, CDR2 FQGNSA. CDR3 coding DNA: TGTGCCAGCAGCCACTCTCAGGGCCCAAATTCACCCCTCCACTTT. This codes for CASSHSQGPNSPLHF. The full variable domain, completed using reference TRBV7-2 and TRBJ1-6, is GAGVSQSPSNKVTEKGKDVELRCDPISGHTALYWYRQSLGQGLEFLIYFQGNSAPDKSGLPSDRFSAERTGGSVSTLTIQRTQQEDSAVYLCASSHSQGPNSPLHFGNGTRLTVT.

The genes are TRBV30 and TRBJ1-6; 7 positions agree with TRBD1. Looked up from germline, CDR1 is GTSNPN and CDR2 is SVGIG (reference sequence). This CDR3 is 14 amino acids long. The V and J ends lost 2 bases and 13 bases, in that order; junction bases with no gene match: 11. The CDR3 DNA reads TGTGCCTGGAGTCCGTGGCAGGGGGAGAGGCCCCTCCACTTT. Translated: CAWSPWQGERPLHF.

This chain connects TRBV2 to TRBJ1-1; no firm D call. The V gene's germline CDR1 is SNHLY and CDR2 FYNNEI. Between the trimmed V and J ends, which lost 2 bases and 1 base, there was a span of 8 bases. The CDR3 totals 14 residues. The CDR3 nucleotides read TGTGCCAGCAGTGAAATATGGAGGAACACTGAAGCTTTCTTT. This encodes CASSEIWRNTEAFF.

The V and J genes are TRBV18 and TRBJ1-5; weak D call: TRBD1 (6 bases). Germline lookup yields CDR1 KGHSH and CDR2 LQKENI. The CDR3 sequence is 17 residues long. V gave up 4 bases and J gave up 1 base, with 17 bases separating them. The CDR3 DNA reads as TGTGCCAGCTCACGAAAGAACGGGGACACAAGCAATCAGCCCCAGCATTTT. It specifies CASSRKNGDTSNQPQHF.

The CDR3 sequence is CASRMAGRTSYGYTF. As DNA, the CDR3 is TGTGCCAGTCGGATGGCGGGCCGAACCTCCTATGGCTACACCTTC. This chain uses TRBV19 with TRBJ1-2; no reliable D call. The V gene's germline CDR1 is LNHDA and CDR2 SQIVND (reference sequence). Trimming took off 8 bases at V and 4 bases at J, with 20 bases between the two ends. The length of the CDR3 is 15 residues.

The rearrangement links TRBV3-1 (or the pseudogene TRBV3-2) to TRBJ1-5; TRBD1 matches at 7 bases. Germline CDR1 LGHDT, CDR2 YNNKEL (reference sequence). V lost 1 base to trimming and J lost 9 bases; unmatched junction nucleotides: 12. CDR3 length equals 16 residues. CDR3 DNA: TGTGCCAGCAGCCAAGCTTCCGACAGGGTCTTGCGGCCCCAGCATTTT. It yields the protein CASSQASDRVLRPQHF.

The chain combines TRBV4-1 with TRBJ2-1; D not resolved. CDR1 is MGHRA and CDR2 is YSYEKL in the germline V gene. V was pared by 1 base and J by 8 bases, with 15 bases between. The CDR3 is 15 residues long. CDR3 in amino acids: CASSQGPMQADEQFF. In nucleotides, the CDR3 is TGCGCCAGCAGCCAAGGCCCGATGCAGGCTGATGAGCAGTTCTTC.

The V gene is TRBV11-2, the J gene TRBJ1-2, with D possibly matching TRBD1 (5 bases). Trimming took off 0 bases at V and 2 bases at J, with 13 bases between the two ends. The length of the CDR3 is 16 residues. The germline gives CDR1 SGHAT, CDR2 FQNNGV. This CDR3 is CASSLDPRGGNYGYTF. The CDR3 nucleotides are TGTGCCAGCAGCTTAGATCCGAGGGGAGGGAACTATGGCTACACCTTC.